This T cell receptor (beta chain) was captured by sequencing in a study of T-cell reconstitution after alpha-beta-depleted transplantation in children. This clonotype was seen a few times. What it binds is unknown. V lost 4 bases, J lost 3 bases, and 14 bases lay in between. CDR1 and CDR2 (germline): SGHNT, YYREEE (reference sequence). The CDR3 length is 15 residues. Study-wide findings and caveats: From surviving recipient T cells and thymic progenitors came the high day-60 TCRbeta diversity observed in some patients. T-cell counts and diversity at one year post-transplant came mainly from newly produced T cells. The origin of alpha-beta T cells about two months after transplant was reportedly several hundred expanded graft clones.

Unique molecular identifiers featured in how the TCRbeta library was prepared. TCRdb used MiXCR to reprocess the PCR reads, holding one entry per CDR3 protein. The top ten hold around 2% of the sample, which has fewer than 550,000 distinct CDR3 sequences, 10% to 13% seen once. This TCR came from a child younger than 10 with inherited bone marrow failure, due to receive a stem cell transplant. Sample: PBMCs, taken before TCRalphabeta/CD19-depleted stem cell transplant. This chain links TRBV5-4 with TRBJ2-1, with a possible D match to TRBD2 (7 bases). CDR3 residues: CASSPDGGHYNEQFF. The CDR3, as DNA: TGTGCCAGCAGCCCAGACGGGGGGCACTACAATGAGCAGTTCTTC.